This T cell receptor beta chain was recovered during a study of T-cell reconstitution after alpha-beta-depleted transplantation in children. CDR3 length: 14 amino acids. Germline CDR1 SGHRS, CDR2 YFSETQ. With V trimmed by 2 bases and J by 4 bases, 1 base remained unmatched. This clonotype occurred many times. Preparing the TCRbeta library involved the use of unique molecular identifiers. Using its own MiXCR run on the PCR reads, TCRdb lists one record per CDR3 protein. The sample consists of roughly 300,000 distinct CDR3 sequences, approximately 10% of them appearing once. V and J are TRBV5-1 and TRBJ2-3; 10 positions match TRBD2. The source material was PBMCs from the stem cell graft donor, sampled from the stem cell graft. The sequence derives from a human donor who donated a stem cell graft to a child with acute lymphoblastic leukemia. The CDR3 nucleotides read TGCGCCAGCAGCTTAGGGACTAGCGCAGATACGCAGTATTTT. This codes for CASSLGTSADTQYF.